This TCR beta chain was sequenced during a study of Ad26.COV2.S vaccination and SARS-CoV-2 variants. Study-level points and caveats: Substantial response breadth was reportedly seen for spike-specific CD8+ and CD4+ T cells after vaccination. The placebo group had lower spike-specific TCR breadth than the vaccine recipients did.

In this sample, this clone turned up once. Its target is unknown. V trimming: 6 bases; J trimming: 1 base; junction bases outside the gene matches: 2. Germline V CDR1 and CDR2: MNHEY, SVGEGT. The length of the CDR3 is 14 residues. Sequenced by immunoSEQ multiplex PCR; TCRdb stores in-frame clones only, minus some. The sample has around 100,000 clones; less than 85% are singletons. The sequence was collected from a human donor who had recovered from COVID-19. The material was peripheral blood, obtained after recovery from COVID-19. This sequence joins TRBV6-2 or TRBV6-3 and TRBJ2-3; 9 positions match TRBD1. The DNA of the CDR3 is TGTGCCAGCAGCCGGGACAGGGGCACAGATACGCAGTATTTT. Its protein is CASSRDRGTDTQYF.